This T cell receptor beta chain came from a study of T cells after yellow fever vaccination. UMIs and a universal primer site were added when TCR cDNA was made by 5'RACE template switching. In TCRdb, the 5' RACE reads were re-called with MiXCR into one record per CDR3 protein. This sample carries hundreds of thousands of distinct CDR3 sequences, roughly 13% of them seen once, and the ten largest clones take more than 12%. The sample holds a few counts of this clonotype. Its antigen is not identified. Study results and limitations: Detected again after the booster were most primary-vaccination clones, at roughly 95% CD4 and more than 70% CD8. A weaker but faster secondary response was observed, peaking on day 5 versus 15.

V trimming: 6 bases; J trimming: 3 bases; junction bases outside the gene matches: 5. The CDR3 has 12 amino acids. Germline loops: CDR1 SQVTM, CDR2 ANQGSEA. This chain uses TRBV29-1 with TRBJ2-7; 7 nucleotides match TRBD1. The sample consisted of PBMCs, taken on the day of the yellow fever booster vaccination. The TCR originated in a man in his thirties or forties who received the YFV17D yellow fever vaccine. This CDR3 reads CSVARDSYEQYF. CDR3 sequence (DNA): TGCAGCGTCGCCCGGGACAGCTACGAGCAGTACTTC.